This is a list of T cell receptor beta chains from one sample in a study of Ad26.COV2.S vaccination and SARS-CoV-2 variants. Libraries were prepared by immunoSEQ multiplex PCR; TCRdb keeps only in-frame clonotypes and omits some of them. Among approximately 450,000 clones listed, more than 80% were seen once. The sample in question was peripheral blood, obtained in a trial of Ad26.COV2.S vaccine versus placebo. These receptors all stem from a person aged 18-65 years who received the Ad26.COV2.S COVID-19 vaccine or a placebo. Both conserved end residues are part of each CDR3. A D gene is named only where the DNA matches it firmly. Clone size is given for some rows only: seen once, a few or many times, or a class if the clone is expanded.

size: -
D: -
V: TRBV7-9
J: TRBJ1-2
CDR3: CASSLGPGEDYGYTF
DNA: TGTGCCAGCAGCTTAGGCCCAGGGGAGGACTATGGCTACACCTTC

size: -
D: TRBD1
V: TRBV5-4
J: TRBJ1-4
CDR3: CASSLTGAGEKLFF
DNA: TGTGCCAGCAGCTTAACAGGGGCGGGTGAAAAACTGTTTTTT

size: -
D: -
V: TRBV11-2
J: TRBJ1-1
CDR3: CASSLGWTANTEAFF
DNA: TGTGCCAGCAGCTTAGGGTGGACAGCAAACACTGAAGCTTTCTTT

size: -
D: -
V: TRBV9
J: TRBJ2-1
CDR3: CASSVGSGGGTNEQFF
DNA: TGTGCCAGCAGCGTAGGTAGCGGAGGGGGCACGAATGAGCAGTTCTTC

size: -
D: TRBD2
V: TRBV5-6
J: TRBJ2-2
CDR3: CASSYGLAGLNTGELFF
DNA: TGTGCCAGCAGCTATGGACTAGCGGGATTGAACACCGGGGAGCTGTTTTTT

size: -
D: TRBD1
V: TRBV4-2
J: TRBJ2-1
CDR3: CASSLGTGVNEQFF
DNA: TGTGCCAGCAGCCTCGGGACAGGGGTCAATGAGCAGTTCTTC

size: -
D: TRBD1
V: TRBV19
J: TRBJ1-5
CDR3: CASSIKNLRGRDQPQHF
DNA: TGTGCCAGTAGTATAAAGAACCTCAGGGGGAGAGATCAGCCCCAGCATTTT

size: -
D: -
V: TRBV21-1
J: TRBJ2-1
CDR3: CASSKAVLLAGIRNEQFF
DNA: TGTGCCAGCAGCAAAGCCGTCCTTCTAGCGGGAATACGCAATGAGCAGTTCTTC

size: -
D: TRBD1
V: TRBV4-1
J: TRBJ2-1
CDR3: CASSQPRDRDNEQFF
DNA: TGCGCCAGCAGCCAACCCCGAGACAGGGACAATGAGCAGTTCTTC

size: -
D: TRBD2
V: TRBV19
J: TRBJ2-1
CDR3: CATDASLAGEFGGEQFF
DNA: TGTGCCACCGACGCATCTCTAGCGGGAGAGTTCGGTGGGGAGCAGTTCTTC

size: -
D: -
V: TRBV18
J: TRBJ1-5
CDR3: CASSPPDQPQHF
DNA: TGTGCCAGCTCACCACCGGATCAGCCCCAGCATTTT

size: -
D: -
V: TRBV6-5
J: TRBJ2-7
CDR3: CASSPGVRYEQYF
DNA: TGTGCCAGCAGCCCAGGGGTACGCTACGAGCAGTACTTC

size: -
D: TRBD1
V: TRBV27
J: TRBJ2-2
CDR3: CASSFRGTGVSIGELFF
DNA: TGTGCCAGCAGTTTTCGGGGGACAGGGGTGTCCATCGGGGAGCTGTTTTTT

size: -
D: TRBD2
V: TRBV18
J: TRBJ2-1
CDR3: CASSPTSGPRDEQFF
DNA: TGTGCCAGCTCACCAACTAGCGGACCCAGGGATGAGCAGTTCTTC

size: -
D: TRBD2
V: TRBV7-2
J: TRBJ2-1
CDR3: CASSLNGGRNYNEQFF
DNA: TGTGCCAGCAGCTTAAATGGCGGGAGGAATTACAATGAGCAGTTCTTC

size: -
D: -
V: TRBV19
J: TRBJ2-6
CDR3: CASSIVSGSGANVLTF
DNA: TGTGCCAGTAGTATAGTTTCGGGGTCCGGGGCCAACGTCCTGACTTTC

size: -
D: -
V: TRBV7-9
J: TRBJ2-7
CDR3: CASSVQEIKIEQYF
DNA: TGTGCCAGCAGCGTGCAAGAAATTAAGATCGAGCAGTACTTC

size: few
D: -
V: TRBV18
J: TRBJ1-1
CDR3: CASSLKRNTEAFF
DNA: TGTGCCAGCTCACTCAAGCGGAACACTGAAGCTTTCTTT

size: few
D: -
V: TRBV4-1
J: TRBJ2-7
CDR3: CASSQEGVRDISLTYEQYF
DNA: TGCGCCAGCAGCCAAGAAGGGGTCAGGGATATCTCCTTAACCTACGAGCAGTACTTC

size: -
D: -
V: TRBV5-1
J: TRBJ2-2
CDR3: CASSPKSGELFF
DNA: TGCGCCAGCAGCCCCAAATCCGGGGAGCTGTTTTTT

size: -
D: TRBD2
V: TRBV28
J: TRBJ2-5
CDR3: CASSLALAGMETQYF
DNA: TGTGCCAGCAGTTTAGCCCTAGCGGGAATGGAGACCCAGTACTTC

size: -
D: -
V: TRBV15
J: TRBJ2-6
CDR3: CATSSALDFAGANVLTF
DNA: TGTGCCACCAGCAGCGCGTTGGACTTCGCCGGGGCCAACGTCCTGACTTTC

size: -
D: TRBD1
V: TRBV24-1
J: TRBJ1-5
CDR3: CATSVGQGSNQPQHF
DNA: TGTGCCACCAGTGTAGGACAGGGTAGCAATCAGCCCCAGCATTTT

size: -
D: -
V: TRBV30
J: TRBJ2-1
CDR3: CAWSRVVDEQFF
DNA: TGTGCCTGGAGTCGTGTGGTCGATGAGCAGTTCTTC

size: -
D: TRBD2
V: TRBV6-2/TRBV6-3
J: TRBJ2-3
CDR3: CASSSGLAGTSTDTQYF
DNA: TGTGCCAGCAGTTCGGGACTAGCGGGAACTAGCACAGATACGCAGTATTTT

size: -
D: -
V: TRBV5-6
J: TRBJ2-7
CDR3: CASSLGLARSYEQYF
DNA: TGTGCCAGCAGCTTGGGGCTAGCGCGCTCCTACGAGCAGTACTTC

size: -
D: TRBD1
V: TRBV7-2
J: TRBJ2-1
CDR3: CASSSLDRDEQFF
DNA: TGTGCCAGCAGCTCTCTGGACAGGGATGAGCAGTTCTTC

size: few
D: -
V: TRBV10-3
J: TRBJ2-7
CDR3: CAISGSSYEQYF
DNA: TGTGCCATCAGTGGGTCCTCTTACGAGCAGTACTTC

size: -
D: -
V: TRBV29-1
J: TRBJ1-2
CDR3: CSVEEGRGYTF
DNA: TGCAGCGTTGAGGAGGGAAGGGGCTACACCTTC

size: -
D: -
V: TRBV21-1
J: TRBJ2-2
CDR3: CASSNPTGYTGELFF
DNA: TGTGCCAGCAGCAACCCGACTGGATACACCGGGGAGCTGTTTTTT

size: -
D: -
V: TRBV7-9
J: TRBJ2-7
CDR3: CASRSGGPYEQYF
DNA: TGTGCCAGCAGGTCCGGGGGGCCCTACGAGCAGTACTTC

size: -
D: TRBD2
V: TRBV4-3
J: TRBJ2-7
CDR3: CASSPSGTSGYEQYF
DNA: TGCGCCAGCAGCCCCTCCGGGACTAGCGGATACGAGCAGTACTTC

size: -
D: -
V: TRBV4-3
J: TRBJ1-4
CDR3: CASSKQRVWREKLFF
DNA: TGCGCCAGCAGCAAACAAAGGGTTTGGAGGGAAAAACTGTTTTTT

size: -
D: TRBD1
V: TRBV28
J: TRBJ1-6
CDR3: CASSEFTGAYSPLHF
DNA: TGTGCCAGCAGCGAATTTACAGGGGCATATTCACCCCTCCACTTT

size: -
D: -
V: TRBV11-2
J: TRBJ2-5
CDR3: CASSLGWRLAKTQYF
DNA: TGTGCCAGCAGCTTGGGTTGGAGGTTGGCGAAGACCCAGTACTTC

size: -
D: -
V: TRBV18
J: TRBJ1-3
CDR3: CASSPREGLPGNTIYF
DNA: TGTGCCAGCTCACCACGGGAGGGGCTGCCTGGAAACACCATATATTTT

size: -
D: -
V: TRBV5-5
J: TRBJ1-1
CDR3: CASSLGNQGDTEAFF
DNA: TGTGCCAGCAGCTTGGGGAATCAAGGGGACACTGAAGCTTTCTTT

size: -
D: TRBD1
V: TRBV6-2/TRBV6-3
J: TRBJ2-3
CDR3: CASSYRDRFGWDTQYF
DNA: TGTGCCAGCAGTTACAGGGACAGGTTTGGATGGGATACGCAGTATTTT

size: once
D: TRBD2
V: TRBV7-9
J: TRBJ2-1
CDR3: CASSLEPLAGYNEQFF
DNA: TGTGCCAGCAGCTTAGAGCCGCTAGCGGGTTACAATGAGCAGTTCTTC

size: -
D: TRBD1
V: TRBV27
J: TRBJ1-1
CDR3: CASSFSTGQLNTEAFF
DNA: TGTGCCAGCAGTTTTTCGACAGGGCAACTGAACACTGAAGCTTTCTTT

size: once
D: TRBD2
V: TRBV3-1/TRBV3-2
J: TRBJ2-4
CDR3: CASSQEAGKAGRAIVLENIQYF
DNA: TGTGCCAGCAGCCAAGAAGCAGGGAAGGCCGGGAGGGCCATCGTTCTCGAAAACATTCAGTACTTC

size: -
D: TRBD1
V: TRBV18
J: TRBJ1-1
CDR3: CASSRTGDTEAFF
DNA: TGTGCCAGCTCACGGACAGGGGACACTGAAGCTTTCTTT

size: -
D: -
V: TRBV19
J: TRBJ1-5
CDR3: CASSIQGTYDSGNNQPQHF
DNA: TGTGCCAGTAGTATCCAGGGGACCTATGATAGCGGGAACAATCAGCCCCAGCATTTT

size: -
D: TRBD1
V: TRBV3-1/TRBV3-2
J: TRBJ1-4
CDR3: CASSQGFRGGEKLFF
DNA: TGTGCCAGCAGCCAGGGTTTCAGGGGGGGCGAAAAACTGTTTTTT

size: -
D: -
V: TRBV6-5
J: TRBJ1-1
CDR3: CASSLGSRSEAFF
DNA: TGTGCCAGCAGTTTGGGGTCACGGAGTGAAGCTTTCTTT

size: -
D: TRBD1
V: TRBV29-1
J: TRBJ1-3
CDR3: CSVSAFQGAAGNTIYF
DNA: TGCAGCGTTTCCGCTTTCCAGGGGGCAGCTGGAAACACCATATATTTT

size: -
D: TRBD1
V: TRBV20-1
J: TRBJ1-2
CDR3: CSASGGQNYGYTF
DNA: TGCAGTGCTAGTGGGGGACAGAACTATGGCTACACCTTC

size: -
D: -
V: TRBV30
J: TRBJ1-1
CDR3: CAWSAGSAEAFF
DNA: TGTGCCTGGAGTGCTGGGAGCGCTGAAGCTTTCTTT

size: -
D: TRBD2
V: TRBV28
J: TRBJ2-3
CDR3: CASSFGTGGPGDTQYF
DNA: TGTGCCAGCAGTTTCGGAACGGGAGGGCCCGGAGATACGCAGTATTTT

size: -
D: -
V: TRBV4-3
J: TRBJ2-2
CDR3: CASSQDGHYNTGELFF
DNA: TGCGCCAGCAGCCAAGATGGACACTACAACACCGGGGAGCTGTTTTTT